What follows is one T cell receptor beta chain and its context. What it recognizes is unknown. The method was immunoSEQ multiplex PCR; TCRdb's version includes in-frame clones alone and lacks a portion of them. The repertoire holds about 2.2 million clones, with roughly 93% as singletons. These data belong to a study of shared clonotypes between healthy human individuals. Overall study results and limits: Non-shared clonotypes had lower generation probabilities than those shared by all four donors. Naive subsets typically showed greater estimated richness than memory subsets. Investigators collected only blood, and repertoires in tissues likely differ. Naive CD4 clonotype sharing across several donors was 4% to 5.5%.

CD45RO-negative cells were positively selected for CCR7, leaving out terminally differentiated effector memory CD45RA+ cells. This CDR3 contains 15 residues. V was cut by 3 bases and J by 3 bases, with 17 bases left in between. The germline CDR1 and CDR2 sequences are GTSNPN and SVGIG (reference sequence). The clonotype was recovered from a man aged 18-30 years in good health. Some clones in this sample may be carry-over from other donors' samples. V gene TRBV30 combines with J gene TRBJ1-2; tentatively, D is TRBD1 (5 bases). Specimen: naive CD8+ T cells from PBMCs. Here the CDR3 reads CAWRNRPGGDYGYTF. As DNA, the CDR3 is TGTGCCTGGAGAAACCGGCCGGGGGGGGACTATGGCTACACCTTC.